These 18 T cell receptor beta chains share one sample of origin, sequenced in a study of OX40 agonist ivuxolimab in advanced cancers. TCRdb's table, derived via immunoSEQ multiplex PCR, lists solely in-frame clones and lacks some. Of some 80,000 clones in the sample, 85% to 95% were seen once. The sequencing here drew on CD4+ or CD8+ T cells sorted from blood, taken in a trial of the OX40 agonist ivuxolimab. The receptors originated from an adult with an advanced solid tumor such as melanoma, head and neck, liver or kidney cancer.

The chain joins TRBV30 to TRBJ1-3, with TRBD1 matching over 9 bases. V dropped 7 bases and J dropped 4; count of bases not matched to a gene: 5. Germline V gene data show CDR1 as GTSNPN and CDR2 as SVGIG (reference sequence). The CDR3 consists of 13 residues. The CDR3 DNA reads TGTGCCTTCCGGGACAGGGACGGAAACACCATATATTTT. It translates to CAFRDRDGNTIYF. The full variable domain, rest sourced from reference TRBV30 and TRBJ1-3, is SQTIHQWPATLVQPVGSPLSLECTVEGTSNPNLYWYRQAAGRGLQLLFYSVGIGQISSEVPQNLSASRPQDRQFILSSKKLLLSDSGFYLCAFRDRDGNTIYFGEGSWLTVV.

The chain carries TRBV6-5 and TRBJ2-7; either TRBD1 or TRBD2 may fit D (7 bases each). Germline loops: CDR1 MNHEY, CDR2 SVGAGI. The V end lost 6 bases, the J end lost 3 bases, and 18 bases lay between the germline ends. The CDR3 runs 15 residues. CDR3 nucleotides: TGTGCCAGCAGCCAGGGGGGGGCTAATTTCTACGAGCAGTACTTC. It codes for CASSQGGANFYEQYF.

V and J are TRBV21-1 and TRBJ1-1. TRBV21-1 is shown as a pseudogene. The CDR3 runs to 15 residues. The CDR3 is CAGSTMDLKNTEAFF. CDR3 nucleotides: TGTGCCGGATCGACCATGGACCTAAAGAACACTGAAGCTTTCTTT.

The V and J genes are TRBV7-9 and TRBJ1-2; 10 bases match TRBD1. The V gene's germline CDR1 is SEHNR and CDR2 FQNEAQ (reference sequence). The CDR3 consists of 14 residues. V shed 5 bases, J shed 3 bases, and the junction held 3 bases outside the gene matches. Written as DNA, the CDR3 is TGTGCCAGCAGCAGACAGGGGGCCGACTATGGCTACACCTTC. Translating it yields CASSRQGADYGYTF. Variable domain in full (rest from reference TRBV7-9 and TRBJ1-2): DTGVSQNPRHKITKRGQNVTFRCDPISEHNRLYWYRQTLGQGPEFLTYFQNEAQLEKSRLLSDRFSAERPKGSFSTLEIQRTEQGDSAMYLCASSRQGADYGYTFGSGTRLTVV.

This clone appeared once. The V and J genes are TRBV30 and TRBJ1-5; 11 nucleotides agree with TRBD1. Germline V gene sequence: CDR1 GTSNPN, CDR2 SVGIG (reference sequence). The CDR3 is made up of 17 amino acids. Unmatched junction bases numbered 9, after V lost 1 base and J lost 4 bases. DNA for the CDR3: TGTGCCTGGAGTGGAGGGGGACAGGGGGTTTGGAATCAGCCCCAGCATTTT. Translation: CAWSGGGQGVWNQPQHF.

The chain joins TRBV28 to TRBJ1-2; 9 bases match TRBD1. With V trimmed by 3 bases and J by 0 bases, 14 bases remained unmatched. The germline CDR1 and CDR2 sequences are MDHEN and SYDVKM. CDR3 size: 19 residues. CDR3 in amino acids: CASSLPPWTGDPANYGYTF. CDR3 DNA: TGTGCCAGCAGTTTGCCCCCATGGACAGGGGATCCCGCTAACTATGGCTACACCTTC.

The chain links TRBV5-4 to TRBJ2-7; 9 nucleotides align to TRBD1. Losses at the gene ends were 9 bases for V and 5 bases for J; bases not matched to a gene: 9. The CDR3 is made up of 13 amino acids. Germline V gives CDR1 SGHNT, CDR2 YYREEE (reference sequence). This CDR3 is CATMGDREHEQYF. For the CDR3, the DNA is TGTGCCACCATGGGGGACAGGGAACACGAGCAGTACTTC.

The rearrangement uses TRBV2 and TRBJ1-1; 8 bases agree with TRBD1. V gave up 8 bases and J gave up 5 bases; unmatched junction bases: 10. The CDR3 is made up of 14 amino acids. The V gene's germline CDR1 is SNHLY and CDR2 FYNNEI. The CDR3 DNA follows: TGTGCCAGCCTAACAGGGGGTGATCGGACTGAAGCTTTCTTT. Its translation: CASLTGGDRTEAFF. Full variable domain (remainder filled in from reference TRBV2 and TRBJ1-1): EPEVTQTPSHQVTQMGQEVILRCVPISNHLYFYWYRQILGQKVEFLVSFYNNEISEKSEIFDDQFSVERPDGSNFTLKIRSTKLEDSAMYFCASLTGGDRTEAFFGQGTRLTVV.

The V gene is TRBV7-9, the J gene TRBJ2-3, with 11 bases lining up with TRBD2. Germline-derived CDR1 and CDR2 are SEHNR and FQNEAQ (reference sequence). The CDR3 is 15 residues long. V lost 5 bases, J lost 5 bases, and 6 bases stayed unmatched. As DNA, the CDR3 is TGTGCCAGCAGCCGAGGACTAGCGGGCCAAGATACGCAGTATTTT. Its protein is CASSRGLAGQDTQYF.

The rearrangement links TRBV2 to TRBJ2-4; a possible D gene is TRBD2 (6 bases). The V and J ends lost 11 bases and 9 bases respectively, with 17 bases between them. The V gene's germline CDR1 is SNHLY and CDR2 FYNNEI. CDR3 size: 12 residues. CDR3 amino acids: CAGRLEGSIQYF. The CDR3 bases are TGTGCCGGACGACTGGAGGGTAGCATTCAGTACTTC.

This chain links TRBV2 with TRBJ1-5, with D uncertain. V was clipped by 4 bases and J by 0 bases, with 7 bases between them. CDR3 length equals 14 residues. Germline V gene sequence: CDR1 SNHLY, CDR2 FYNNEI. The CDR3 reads CASSAVNSNQPQHF. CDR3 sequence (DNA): TGTGCCAGCAGTGCAGTGAATAGCAATCAGCCCCAGCATTTT.

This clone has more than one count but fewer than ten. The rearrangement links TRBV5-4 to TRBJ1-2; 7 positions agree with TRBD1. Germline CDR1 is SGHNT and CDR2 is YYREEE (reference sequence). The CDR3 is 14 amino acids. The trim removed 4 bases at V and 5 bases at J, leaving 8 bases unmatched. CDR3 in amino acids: CASSPLDRNYGYTF. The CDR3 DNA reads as TGTGCCAGCAGCCCCCTGGACAGGAATTATGGCTACACCTTC.

CDR3: CASSISQGYSGNTIYF. CDR3 bases: TGTGCCAGCAGCATTTCACAGGGGTACTCTGGAAACACCATATATTTT. The genes are TRBV7-6 and TRBJ1-3; 7 bases agree with TRBD1. The J segment lost 0 bases and the V segment lost 5 bases, leaving 7 bases of the junction unmatched. The CDR3 is 16 residues long. Germline V gene sequence: CDR1 SGHVS, CDR2 FNYEAQ.

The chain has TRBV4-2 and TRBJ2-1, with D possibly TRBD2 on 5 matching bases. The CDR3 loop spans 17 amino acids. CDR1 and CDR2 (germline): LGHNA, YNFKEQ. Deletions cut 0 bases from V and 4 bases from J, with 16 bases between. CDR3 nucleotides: TGTGCCAGCAGCCAAGATGTGAGGGTAGCAGAATACAATGAGCAGTTCTTC. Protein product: CASSQDVRVAEYNEQFF.

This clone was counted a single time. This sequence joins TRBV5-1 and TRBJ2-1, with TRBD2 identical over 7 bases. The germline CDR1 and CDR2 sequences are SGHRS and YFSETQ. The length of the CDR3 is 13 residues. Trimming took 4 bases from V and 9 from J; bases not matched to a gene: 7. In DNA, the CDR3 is TGCGCCAGCAGCCGGGGGGTTTTAGTTGAGCAGTTCTTC. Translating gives CASSRGVLVEQFF. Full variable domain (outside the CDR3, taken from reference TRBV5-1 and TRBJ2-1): KAGVTQTPRYLIKTRGQQVTLSCSPISGHRSVSWYQQTPGQGLQFLFEYFSETQRNKGNFPGRFSGRQFSNSRSEMNVSTLELGDSALYLCASSRGVLVEQFFGPGTRLTVL.

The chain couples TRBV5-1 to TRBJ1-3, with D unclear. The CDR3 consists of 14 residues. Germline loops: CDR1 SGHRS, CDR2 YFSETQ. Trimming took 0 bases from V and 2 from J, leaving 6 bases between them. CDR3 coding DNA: TGCGCCAGCAGCTTGGAGAACCCTGGAAACACCATATATTTT. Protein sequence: CASSLENPGNTIYF. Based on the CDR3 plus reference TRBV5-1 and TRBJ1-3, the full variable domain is KAGVTQTPRYLIKTRGQQVTLSCSPISGHRSVSWYQQTPGQGLQFLFEYFSETQRNKGNFPGRFSGRQFSNSRSEMNVSTLELGDSALYLCASSLENPGNTIYFGEGSWLTVV.

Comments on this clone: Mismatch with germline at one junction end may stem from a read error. CDR3 loop: CASSEMRDTEVFF. Written as DNA, the CDR3 is TGTGCCAGCAGTGAAATGAGGGACACTGAAGTTTTCTTT. The chain combines TRBV6-4 with TRBJ1-1, with a tentative D call TRBD1 (6 bases). The CDR3 has 13 residues. Germline V gene lookup returns CDR1 MRHNA and CDR2 SNTAGT.

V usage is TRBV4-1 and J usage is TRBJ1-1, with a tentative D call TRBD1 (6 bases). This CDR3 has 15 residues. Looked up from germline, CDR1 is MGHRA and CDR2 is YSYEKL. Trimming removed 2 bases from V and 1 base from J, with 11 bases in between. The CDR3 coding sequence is TGCGCCAGCAGCCAACCCACAGGGAAGAACACTGAAGCTTTCTTT. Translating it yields CASSQPTGKNTEAFF.